This T cell receptor beta chain was documented in a study of blood T cell repertoires in COVID-19. In the study overall: From the United States, Italy and Spain came samples of acute and convalescent COVID-19. Sources were T cells, B-cell-depleted T cells, or PBMCs; the material itself was cDNA or gDNA.

Source study methods: Scientists estimated how many nucleated cells there were by amplifying reference gene primers. Produced via immunoSEQ multiplex PCR; TCRdb's table is partial and in-frame only. For V, J and clone size, that table is used; D and trimming come from the DNA. The data contain fewer than 55,000 clones, roughly four fifths of them singletons. This clone was seen only once. The TCR sequence derives from a woman in her fifties or sixties with acute or convalescent COVID-19. Sequencing used peripheral blood.

The DNA for the CDR3 is TGTGCCAGCAGTGAATTGACGGGTGATGGTGAGCAGTTCTTC. Translation: CASSELTGDGEQFF. The chain uses TRBV6-1 and TRBJ2-1; no definite D call. Looked up from germline, CDR1 is MNHNS and CDR2 is SASEGT. Trimming took 2 bases from V and 9 from J, leaving 14 bases between them. The CDR3 runs 14 residues.